This T cell receptor (beta chain) was captured by sequencing in a study of tumor-infiltrating lymphocytes in primary liver carcinoma. Blood RNA was derived from unsorted whole blood, and germline DNA was extracted too. Starting from approximately 0.45 ug of total RNA, TCR beta cDNA was produced with a primer in the constant region. Generation of the TCR beta libraries relied on three nested multiplex PCR rounds using slightly modified ARM-PCR. A C-beta reverse primer was combined with TRBV1-TRBV30 forward primers in the first two PCR rounds, and each round had about 10 cycles. Each CDR3 protein is one row after TCRdb ran MiXCR on the multiplex PCR reads. The profile shows approximately 300,000 distinct CDR3 sequences, 65% of them singletons. The CDR3 extends over 11 amino acids. Per germline, CDR1 MNHNS and CDR2 SASEGT. A word on this clonotype: At one end, the junction sequence differs from germline, possibly due to a read error.

The sequence derives from a man aged 40-49 years with primary liver carcinoma and hepatitis B virus infection. Sequenced material: peripheral blood. The J gene is TRBJ1-4, the V gene TRBV6-1, with D unresolved. CDR3 bases: TGCGCCAGCACCTACAATGTAAAACTGTTTTTT. It encodes CASTYNVKLFF.